This T cell receptor beta chain was sequenced during a study of control samples from healthy donors and cancer patients. Looked up from germline, CDR1 is MDHEN and CDR2 is SYDVKM. This CDR3 comprises 14 residues. V lost 6 bases and J lost 3, with 15 bases in between. Data came from immunoSEQ multiplex PCR; TCRdb stores just in-frame clones and leaves some out. The data show 350,000 to 450,000 clones, approximately 92% seen once. The receptor was derived from a man aged 40-55 years with head and neck cancer. Sequencing used PBMCs. The chain is built from TRBV28 and TRBJ2-7, with D possibly matching TRBD2 (7 bases). The CDR3 here is CASRPTGGLYEQYF. CDR3 in DNA: TGTGCCAGCAGGCCCACGGGGGGCCTCTACGAGCAGTACTTC.